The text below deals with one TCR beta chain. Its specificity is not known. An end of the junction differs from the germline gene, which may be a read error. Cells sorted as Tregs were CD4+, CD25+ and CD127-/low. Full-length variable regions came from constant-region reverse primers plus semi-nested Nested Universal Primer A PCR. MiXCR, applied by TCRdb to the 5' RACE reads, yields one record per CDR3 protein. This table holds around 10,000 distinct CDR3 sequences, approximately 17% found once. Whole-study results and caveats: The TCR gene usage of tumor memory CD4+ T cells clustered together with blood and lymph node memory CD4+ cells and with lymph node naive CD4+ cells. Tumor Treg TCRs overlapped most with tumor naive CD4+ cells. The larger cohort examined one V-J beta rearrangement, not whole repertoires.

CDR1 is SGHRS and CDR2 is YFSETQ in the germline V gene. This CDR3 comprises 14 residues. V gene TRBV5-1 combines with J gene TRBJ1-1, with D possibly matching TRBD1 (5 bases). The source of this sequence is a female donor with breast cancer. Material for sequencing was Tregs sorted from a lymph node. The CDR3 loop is CANSLEDGGTKAFF. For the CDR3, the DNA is TGCGCCAACAGCTTGGAGGACGGGGGAACTAAAGCTTTCTTT.